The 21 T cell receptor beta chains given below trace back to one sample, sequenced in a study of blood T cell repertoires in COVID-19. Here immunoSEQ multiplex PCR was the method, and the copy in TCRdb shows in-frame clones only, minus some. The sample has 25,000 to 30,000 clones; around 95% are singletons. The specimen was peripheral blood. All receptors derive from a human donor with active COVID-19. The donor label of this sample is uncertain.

CDR3 DNA sequence: TGTGCCACCAGTGATTTGGGTGGGGAATCCGGCGGGGAGCAGTACTTC. This gives the protein CATSDLGGESGGEQYF. The chain uses TRBV24-1 and TRBJ2-7, with D possibly matching TRBD2 (5 bases). CDR3 length: 16 amino acids. Germline CDR1 reads KGHDR; CDR2 reads SFDVKD. The V and J ends lost 0 bases and 7 bases respectively, with 18 bases between them.

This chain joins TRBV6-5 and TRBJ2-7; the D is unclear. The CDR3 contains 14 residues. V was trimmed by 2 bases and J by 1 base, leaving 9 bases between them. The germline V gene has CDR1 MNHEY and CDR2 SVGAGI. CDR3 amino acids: CASSYLGRSYEQYF. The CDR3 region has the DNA TGTGCCAGCAGTTACCTGGGCAGATCCTACGAGCAGTACTTC.

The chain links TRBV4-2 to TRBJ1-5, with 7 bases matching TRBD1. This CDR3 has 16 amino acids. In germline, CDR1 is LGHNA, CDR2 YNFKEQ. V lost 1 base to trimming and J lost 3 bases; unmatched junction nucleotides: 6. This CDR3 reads CASSQVPGGFNQPQHF. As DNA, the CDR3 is TGTGCCAGCAGCCAAGTGCCAGGGGGTTTCAATCAGCCCCAGCATTTT.

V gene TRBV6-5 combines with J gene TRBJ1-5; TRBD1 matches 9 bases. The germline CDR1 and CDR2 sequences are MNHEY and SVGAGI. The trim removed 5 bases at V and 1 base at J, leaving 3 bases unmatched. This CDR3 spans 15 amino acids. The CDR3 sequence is CASSTGQGSNQPQHF. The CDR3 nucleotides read TGTGCCAGCAGTACGGGACAGGGAAGCAATCAGCCCCAGCATTTT.

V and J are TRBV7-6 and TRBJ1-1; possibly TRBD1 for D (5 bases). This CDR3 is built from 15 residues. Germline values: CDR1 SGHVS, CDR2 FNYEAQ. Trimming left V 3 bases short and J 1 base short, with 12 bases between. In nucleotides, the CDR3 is TGTGCCAGCAGCTTTCAGGGAAGGGAGAACACTGAAGCTTTCTTT. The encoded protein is CASSFQGRENTEAFF.

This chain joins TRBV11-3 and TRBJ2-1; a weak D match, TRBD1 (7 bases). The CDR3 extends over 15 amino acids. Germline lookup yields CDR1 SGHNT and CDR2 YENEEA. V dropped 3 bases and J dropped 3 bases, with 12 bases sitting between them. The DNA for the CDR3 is TGTGCCAGCAGCTTTGGACAGGACTACTACAATGAGCAGTTCTTC. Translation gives CASSFGQDYYNEQFF.

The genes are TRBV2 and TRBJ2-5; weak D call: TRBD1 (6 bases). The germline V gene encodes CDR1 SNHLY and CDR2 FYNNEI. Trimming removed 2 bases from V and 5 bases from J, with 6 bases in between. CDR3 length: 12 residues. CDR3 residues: CASSEQGETQYF. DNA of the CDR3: TGTGCCAGCAGTGAACAGGGGGAGACCCAGTACTTC.

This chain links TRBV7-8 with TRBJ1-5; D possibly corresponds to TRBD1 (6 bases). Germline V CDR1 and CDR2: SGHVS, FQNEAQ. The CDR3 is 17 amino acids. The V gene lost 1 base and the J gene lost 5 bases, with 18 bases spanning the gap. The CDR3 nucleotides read TGTGCCAGCAGCTTAGTGGCGGGGGGCGCTTCCCATCAGCCCCAGCATTTT. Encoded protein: CASSLVAGGASHQPQHF.

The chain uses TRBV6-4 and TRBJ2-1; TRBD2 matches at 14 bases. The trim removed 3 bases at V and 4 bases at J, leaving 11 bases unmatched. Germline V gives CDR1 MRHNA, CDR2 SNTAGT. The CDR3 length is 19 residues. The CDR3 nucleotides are TGTGCCAGCAGTGAAACCGGGACTAGCGGGAGCTTCTTATACAATGAGCAGTTCTTC. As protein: CASSETGTSGSFLYNEQFF.

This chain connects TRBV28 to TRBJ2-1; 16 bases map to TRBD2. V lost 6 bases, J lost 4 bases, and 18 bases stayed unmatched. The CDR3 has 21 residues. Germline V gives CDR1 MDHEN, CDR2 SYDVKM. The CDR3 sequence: CASRATTGMGLAGGPYNEQFF. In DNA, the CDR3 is TGTGCCAGCAGAGCAACAACAGGGATGGGACTAGCGGGAGGGCCATACAATGAGCAGTTCTTC.

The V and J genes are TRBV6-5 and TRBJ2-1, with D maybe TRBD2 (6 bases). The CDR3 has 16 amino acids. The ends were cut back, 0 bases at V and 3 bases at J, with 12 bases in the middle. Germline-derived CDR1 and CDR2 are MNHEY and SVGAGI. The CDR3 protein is CASSYSSREVYNEQFF. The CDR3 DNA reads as TGTGCCAGCAGTTACTCGAGCAGGGAGGTCTACAATGAGCAGTTCTTC.

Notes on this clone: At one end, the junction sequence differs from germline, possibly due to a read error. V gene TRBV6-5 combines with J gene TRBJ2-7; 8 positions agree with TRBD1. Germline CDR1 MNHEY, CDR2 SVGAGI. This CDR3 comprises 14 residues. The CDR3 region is CASSYRPGTGSEAF. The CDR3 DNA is TGTGCCAGCAGTTACCGTCCCGGGACAGGATCGGAGGCCTTC.

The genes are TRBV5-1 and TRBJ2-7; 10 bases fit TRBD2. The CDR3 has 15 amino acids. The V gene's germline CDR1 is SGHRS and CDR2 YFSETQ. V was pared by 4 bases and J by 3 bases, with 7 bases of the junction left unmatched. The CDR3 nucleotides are TGCGCCAGCAGCCTGAGGACTAGCGGAGTCTACGAGCAGTACTTC. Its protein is CASSLRTSGVYEQYF.

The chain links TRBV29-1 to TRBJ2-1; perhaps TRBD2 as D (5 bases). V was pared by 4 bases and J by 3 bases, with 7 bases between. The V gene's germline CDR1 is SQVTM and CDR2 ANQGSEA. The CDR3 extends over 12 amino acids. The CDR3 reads CSVGLIYNEQFF. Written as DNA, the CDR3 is TGCAGCGTTGGACTAATCTACAATGAGCAGTTCTTC.

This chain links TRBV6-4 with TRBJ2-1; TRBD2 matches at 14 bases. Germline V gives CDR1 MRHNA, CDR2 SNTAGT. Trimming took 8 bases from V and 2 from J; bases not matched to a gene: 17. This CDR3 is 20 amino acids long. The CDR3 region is CASGEASGTSGSWTYNEQFF. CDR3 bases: TGTGCCAGCGGAGAAGCGTCCGGGACTAGCGGGAGTTGGACCTACAATGAGCAGTTCTTC.

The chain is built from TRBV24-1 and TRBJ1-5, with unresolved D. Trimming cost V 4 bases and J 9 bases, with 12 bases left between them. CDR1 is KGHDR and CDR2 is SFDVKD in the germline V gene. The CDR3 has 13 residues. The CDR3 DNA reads TGTGCCACCAGTGAGCCCCGCGGAGGGCCCCAGCATTTT. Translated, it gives CATSEPRGGPQHF.

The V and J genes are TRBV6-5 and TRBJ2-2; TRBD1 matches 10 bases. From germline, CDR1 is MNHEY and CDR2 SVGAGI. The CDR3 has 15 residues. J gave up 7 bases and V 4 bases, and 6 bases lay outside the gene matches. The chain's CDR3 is CASSLTGGRNGELFF. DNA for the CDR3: TGTGCCAGCAGTTTGACAGGGGGCCGGAACGGGGAGCTGTTTTTT.

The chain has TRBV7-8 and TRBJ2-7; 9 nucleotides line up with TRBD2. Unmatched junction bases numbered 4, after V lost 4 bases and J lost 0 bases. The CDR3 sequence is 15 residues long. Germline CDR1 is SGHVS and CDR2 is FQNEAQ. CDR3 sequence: CASSSRLADSYEQYF. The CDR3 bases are TGTGCCAGCAGCTCAAGACTAGCGGACTCCTACGAGCAGTACTTC.

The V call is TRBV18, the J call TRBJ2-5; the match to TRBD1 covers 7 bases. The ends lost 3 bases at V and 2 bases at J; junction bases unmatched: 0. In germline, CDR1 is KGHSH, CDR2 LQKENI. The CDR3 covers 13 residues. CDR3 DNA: TGTGCCAGCTCACCGGGACAGCAAGAGACCCAGTACTTC. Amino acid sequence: CASSPGQQETQYF.

The CDR3 nucleotides are TGTGCCAGCAGCGCAACTGCAGGGGCTCACGGCTACACCTTC. This codes for CASSATAGAHGYTF. This chain connects TRBV9 to TRBJ1-2; weak D call: TRBD1 (6 bases). This CDR3 is built from 14 residues. Germline-derived CDR1 and CDR2 are SGDLS and YYNGEE. Trimming took off 3 bases at V and 8 bases at J, with 17 bases between the two ends.

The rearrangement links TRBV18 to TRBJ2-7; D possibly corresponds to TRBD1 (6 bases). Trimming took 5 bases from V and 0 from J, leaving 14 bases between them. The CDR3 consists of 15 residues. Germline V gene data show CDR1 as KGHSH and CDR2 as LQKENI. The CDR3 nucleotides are TGTGCCAGCTCATCCGAGGACAGCAGCTCCTACGAGCAGTACTTC. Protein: CASSSEDSSSYEQYF.